The clone carrying this T cell receptor beta chain appeared a single time. What it binds is not known. Trimming removed 6 bases from V and 0 bases from J, with 7 bases in between. Germline assignment: CDR1 SGHDT and CDR2 YYEEEE. The CDR3 extends over 12 amino acids. These data originate in a study of cytomegalovirus exposure and HLA in healthy donors. Findings of the study overall: Some TCR beta chains (more than 150 of them) were listed as cytomegalovirus-associated.

The assay was immunoSEQ multiplex PCR, and TCRdb's table has in-frame clones only and misses some. The sample consists of about 120,000 clones, 85% to 90% of them appearing once. What was sequenced was PBMCs. The chain employs TRBV5-6 and TRBJ2-7, with D unresolved. This clonotype originated in a woman under 40 in good health and CMV-seronegative. The CDR3 loop reads CASTYRSYEQYF. As DNA, the CDR3 is TGTGCCAGCACCTACCGCTCCTACGAGCAGTACTTC.